The rows below give T cell receptor beta chains drawn from one sample of a study of blood T cell repertoires in COVID-19. Some clones are missing from TCRdb's copy, which holds only in-frame ones; the method was immunoSEQ multiplex PCR. The sample consists of 200,000 to 300,000 clones, around four fifths of them appearing once. Sequencing was carried out using peripheral blood. These TCRs come from an older woman with active or convalescent COVID-19. The CDR3 runs from the conserved cysteine through the conserved F or W. A D gene is named only where the DNA matches it firmly. A row's size may be missing; if present it is once, few, many or a size class.

clone size	D gene	V gene	J gene	CDR3 DNA	CDR3 protein
once	.	TRBV5-8	TRBJ2-7	TGTGCCAGCAGCTCACAGGGATACGAGCAGTACTTC	CASSSQGYEQYF
.	.	TRBV11-3	TRBJ2-5	TGTGCCAGCAGCTTGGGGGGTGGGGAGACCCAGTACTTC	CASSLGGGETQYF
.	TRBD2	TRBV7-2	TRBJ2-5	TGTGCCAGCAGCTCGGGCCGACTAGCGGGGAAGGAGACCCAGTACTTC	CASSSGRLAGKETQYF
.	.	TRBV5-1	TRBJ1-1	TGCGCCAGCAGCTTGGAGTCTGGGAGGGATCGCTTTCCTTTGAACACTGAAGCTTTCTTT	CASSLESGRDRFPLNTEAFF
.	.	TRBV29-1	TRBJ2-5	TGCAGCGTTTTTTCTCTGAGCGGACAAGAGACCCAGTACTTC	CSVFSLSGQETQYF
.	TRBD1	TRBV27	TRBJ1-2	TGTGCCAGCAGTTTATCGCGGTTAGGGACAGCTAACTATGGCTACACCTTC	CASSLSRLGTANYGYTF
.	TRBD1	TRBV7-9	TRBJ1-2	TGTGCCAGCAGCTTGTTTGGTCAGGGGGCGTTTTATGGCTACACCTTC	CASSLFGQGAFYGYTF
.	.	TRBV21-1	TRBJ1-3	TGTGCCAGCAGCCTCCACCGGGATGGCTCTGGAAACACCATATATTTT	CASSLHRDGSGNTIYF
.	TRBD2	TRBV11-2	TRBJ2-7	TGTGCCAGCAGCCAACTAGCGGGGGGGTCGGCCGAGCAGTACTTC	CASSQLAGGSAEQYF
.	TRBD2	TRBV28	TRBJ2-1	TGTGCCAGCGCGTCGGCTAGCGGAATCTCCTACAATGAGCAGTTCTTC	CASASASGISYNEQFF
.	TRBD1	TRBV18	TRBJ1-5	TGTGCCAGCTCACCGGGACAGCCCTTCAATCAGCCCCAGCATTTT	CASSPGQPFNQPQHF
.	.	TRBV5-1	TRBJ1-2	TGCGCCAGCAGTGTAGGGGGTGGCAAGTTCCCTGGCTACACCTTC	CASSVGGGKFPGYTF
.	TRBD1	TRBV7-9	TRBJ2-7	TGTGCCAGCAGCTTAGGGGACAGCGCCTCCTACGAGCAGTACTTC	CASSLGDSASYEQYF